This T cell receptor beta chain was found in a study of Ad26.COV2.S vaccination and SARS-CoV-2 variants (dated by TCRdb to 2020 to 2022). Regarding the study in general: Donors in the vaccine arm were drawn from COV1001, a phase I-IIa trial of Ad26.COV2.S in healthy adults that was multicentre, randomized, double-blind and placebo-controlled. Sequencing of the TCRbeta repertoire served to evaluate the specificity and breadth of SARS-CoV-2-reactive T cell receptors following Ad26.COV2.S vaccination. Ad26.COV2.S was given intramuscularly at 5x10^10 or 1x10^11 viral particles, as a single shot or as two shots 56 days apart. Trial participants were randomized into five groups of five, in which low-dose or high-dose Ad26.COV2.S was given once or twice, or placebo was given on both occasions. Throughout the experiments and outcome assessment, investigators stayed blinded to trial group allocation. A total of around 32 samples were included in the TCR-sequenced set, comprising 19 Ad26.COV2.S vaccine recipients, 5 placebo recipients and 8 SARS-CoV-2 convalescent individuals. Summary of the overall study and its limitations: Ad26.COV2.S recipients had higher spike-specific TCR breadth than placebo recipients (P = 0.0014). Substantial breadth of spike-specific CD8+ and CD4+ T cell responses was reported after vaccination. It was noted by the authors that total T cell responses may have been underestimated by the TCR breadth and depth analyses. Vaccine and placebo recipients had similar non-spike TCR breadth, a finding consistent with the vaccine containing only spike. The study was not powered for comparison of responses between vaccine doses or regimens.

The meaning of the sample's treatment or condition label: around 19 received Ad26.COV2.S at low or high dose, single or two shots; about 5 received placebo; per-sample allocation not given. For vaccine and placebo recipients, repertoires were sequenced using samples collected on day 63 after the first injection. In Cohort 1b, some 25 adults aged 18-55 years were enrolled at a single site in Boston, USA, between 29 July and 7 August 2020. Ad26.COV2.S was a replication-incompetent adenovirus type 26 vector that expressed a prefusion-stabilized SARS-CoV-2 spike protein derived from the original Wuhan strain. The immunoSEQ Assay was the method used to sequence TCRbeta CDR3 regions. After extraction, genomic DNA underwent amplification by bias-controlled multiplex PCR, followed by high-throughput sequencing. Per the original workflow: To quantify the absolute abundance of every unique TCRbeta CDR3 region, sequences were collapsed and filtered. T cell fraction was estimated by normalizing TCRbeta template counts to usable DNA, with usable DNA measured through amplification of reference genes found in all nucleated cells. Repertoire TCRs were annotated as SARS-CoV-2-specific when V gene, CDR3 amino acid sequence and J gene were exactly matched to a known reactive TCR set. The reference SARS-CoV-2 TCR set was obtained from MIRA and was filtered for enrichment in COVID-19-positive ImmuneCODE repertoires, whereby public or cross-reactive TCRs were removed. Drawing on the MIRA antigens, annotated TCRs were analysed further at the level of specific ORF or position within ORF. Breadth was defined as annotated unique rearrangements over total unique productive rearrangements; depth was the summed frequency of those rearrangements. Two-sided Wilcoxon rank-sum tests were applied when comparing TCR breadth between groups. In TCRdb, the immuneACCESS table is reduced to in-frame sequences with V and J assigned. These tables do not hold every clone; where another copy was compared, an unresolved V gene accounts for under half, and the others remain unexplained. V, J and clone size are those of that table, while D and trimming were read from the DNA. Within this sample are hundreds of thousands of clones, with about nine tenths of them counted one time only. The leading ten clones occupy approximately 3.6% of the sample.

Trimming at the junction amounts to 3 bases on V and 0 bases on J, and the germline ends lie 14 bases apart. Inclusive of the bounding cysteine and phenylalanine, the CDR3 is 16 residues long. Solely the CDR3 DNA is kept, with 48 bases framed from the first base. Sequences LNHDA (CDR1) and SQIVND (CDR2) are obtained from the germline V gene (reference sequence). This clone was found a few times. Its recognized antigen is unknown. Per-nucleotide qualities are absent, and no much larger clonotype sits a single base away. The sequence is built from TRBV19 and TRBJ1-1; the D region possibly corresponds to TRBD1 (5 bases align). The sequence derives from a person between 18 and 60 years old who received the Ad26.COV2.S COVID-19 vaccine or a placebo. The material was peripheral blood, obtained in a trial of Ad26.COV2.S vaccine versus placebo. The nucleotide sequence reads TGTGCCAGTAGTATGGGGGTGGGCTTCATGAACACTGAAGCTTTCTTT. It encodes CASSMGVGFMNTEAFF. The entire variable domain, with the stretches around the CDR3 drawn from the reference TRBV19 and TRBJ1-1 proteins, is DGGITQSPKYLFRKEGQNVTLSCEQNLNHDAMYWYRQDPGQGLRLIYYSQIVNDFQKGDIAEGYSVSREKKESFPLTVTSAQKNPTAFYLCASSMGVGFMNTEAFFGQGTRLTVV.